This T cell receptor beta chain derives from a study of Graves' ophthalmopathy and Graves' hyperthyroidism. General study findings and limits: The authors also found most expanded thyroid clonotypes above 0.001 frequency in blood.

A note on this clonotype: What it recognizes is unknown. Germline and junction disagree at one end, which may indicate a read error.

Using RNA transcripts, the TCR beta CDR3 regions were amplified. Following a first-round RT-PCR that used HTBI primers, a second-round multiplex PCR was carried out. TCRdb re-called the multiplex PCR reads through MiXCR, storing one row per CDR3 protein. Counted here are around 670,000 distinct CDR3 sequences, roughly two fifths occurring once; the ten biggest clones make up roughly 46%. The CDR3 runs 15 residues. In germline, CDR1 is SSHAT, CDR2 FNYEAQ (reference sequence). The sequence was collected from an adult man with Graves' ophthalmopathy. Sequencing input: peripheral blood. V and J are TRBV7-7 and TRBJ2-5; D might be TRBD2 (5 bases). In nucleotides, the CDR3 is TGTGCTAGCAGCCCCGGGCTGAGGGCGGGAGAGACCCAGTACTTC. The encoded protein is CASSPGLRAGETQYF.